The present TCR beta chain was sequenced within a study of blood T cell repertoires in COVID-19. Study-wide background: Sources were T cells, B-cell-depleted T cells, or PBMCs; the material itself was cDNA or gDNA.

V was cut by 1 base and J by 5 bases, with 10 bases left in between. This CDR3 is built from 13 residues. Germline CDR1 is SGDLS and CDR2 is YYNGEE. Categorization into cohorts depended on clinical history that participants reported. Clones were sequenced by immunoSEQ multiplex PCR, and TCRdb holds only the in-frame ones, with some missing. The repertoire holds 250,000 or so clones, with roughly 91% as singletons. The sample consisted of PBMCs or T cells enriched from blood (not recorded which). The sequence derives from a man between 35 and 55 years old who had recovered from COVID-19. The V gene is TRBV9, the J gene TRBJ2-7, with D perhaps TRBD1 (6 bases). The CDR3 loop reads CASSVSHRDEQYF. The CDR3 DNA reads TGTGCCAGCAGCGTAAGTCACAGGGACGAGCAGTACTTC.